This T cell receptor (beta chain) derives from a study of CD8 T cells in Susac syndrome. Trimming removed 6 bases from V and 5 bases from J, with 17 bases in between. This CDR3 contains 15 residues. Germline-derived CDR1 and CDR2 are SNHLY and FYNNEI. Random hexamers were used to reverse transcribe the RNA input (roughly 0.5 to 1 ug). MiXCR, run by TCRdb on the immunoSEQ multiplex PCR reads, gives a single entry per CDR3 protein. The sample shows roughly 160,000 distinct CDR3 sequences, about 96% of them seen only once. The V call is TRBV2, the J call TRBJ2-1; D is perhaps TRBD1 or TRBD2 (7 bases each). The clonotype comes from a human donor with Susac syndrome. Sample: CD4+ T cells from PBMCs. Here the CDR3 DNA reads TGTGCCAGCAGGATTAACAGGGGAGGGCACAATGAGCAGTTCTTC. Translated: CASRINRGGHNEQFF.